This TCR beta chain came from a study of cytomegalovirus exposure and HLA in healthy donors. Overall study results and limits: Many donors shared some public TCRs, even though most TCR sequences were rare. Investigators reported 164 TCR beta chains as tied to cytomegalovirus.

Data came from immunoSEQ multiplex PCR; TCRdb stores just in-frame clones and leaves some out. The sample gives approximately 200,000 clones, about three quarters of which show up once; less than 1.5% is in the top ten. On this clone itself: The antigen remains unidentified.

The donors formed part of the approximately 130-subject validation cohort, distinct from the roughly 700-subject first cohort. Per germline, CDR1 MNHNS and CDR2 SASEGT. CDR3 size: 14 residues. J lost 12 bases, V lost 3 bases, and 8 bases had no gene match. The sequencing sample was made of PBMCs. The chain couples TRBV6-1 to TRBJ2-1, with 10 bases fitting TRBD1. This clonotype originated in a woman aged 30 to 39 in good health and CMV-seronegative. CDR3 region: CASSDRDRGKGQFF. For the CDR3, the DNA is TGTGCCAGCAGTGACCGGGACAGGGGTAAAGGGCAGTTCTTC.